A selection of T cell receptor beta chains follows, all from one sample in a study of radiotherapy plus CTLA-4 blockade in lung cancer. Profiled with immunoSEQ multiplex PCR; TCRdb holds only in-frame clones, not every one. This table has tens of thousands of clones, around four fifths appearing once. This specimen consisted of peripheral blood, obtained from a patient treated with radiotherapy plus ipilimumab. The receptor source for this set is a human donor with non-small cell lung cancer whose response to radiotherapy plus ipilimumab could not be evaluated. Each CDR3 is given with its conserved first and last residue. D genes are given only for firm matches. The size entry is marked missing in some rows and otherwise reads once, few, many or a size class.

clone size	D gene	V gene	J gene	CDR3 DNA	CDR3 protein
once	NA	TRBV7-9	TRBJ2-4	TGTGCCAGCAGCTCTAGTGCCGCCGAACTAGCCAAAAACATTCAGTACTTC	CASSSSAAELAKNIQYF
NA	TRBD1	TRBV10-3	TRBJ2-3	TGTGCCATCAGCCAAGGGGGCCAGACCACAGATACGCAGTATTTT	CAISQGGQTTDTQYF
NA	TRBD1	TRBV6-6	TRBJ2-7	TGTGCCAGCAGTTACGTATCGGGACAGAACTCCTACGAGCAGTACTTC	CASSYVSGQNSYEQYF
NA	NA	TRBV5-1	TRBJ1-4	TGCGCCAGCAGCTTGGGGACAGCAACTAATGAAAAACTGTTTTTT	CASSLGTATNEKLFF
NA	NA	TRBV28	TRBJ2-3	TGTGCCAGCAGTTTCTTTGGTGAGGGGGTGGTGGGCACAGATACGCAGTATTTT	CASSFFGEGVVGTDTQYF
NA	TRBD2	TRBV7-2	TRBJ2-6	TGTGCCAGCAGTTCTAGCGGGGGGAGTGGGGCCAACGTCCTGACTTTC	CASSSSGGSGANVLTF
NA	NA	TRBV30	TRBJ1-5	TGTGCCTGGGAGAATAGCAATCAGCCCCAGCATTTT	CAWENSNQPQHF
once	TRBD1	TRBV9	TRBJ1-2	TGTGCCAGCAGCGAGAGGACAGGATCTAACTATGGCTACACCTTC	CASSERTGSNYGYTF
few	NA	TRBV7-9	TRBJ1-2	TGTGCCAGCAGCTTAGGTCAGGGCAACTATGGCTACACCTTC	CASSLGQGNYGYTF
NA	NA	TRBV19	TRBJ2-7	TGTGCCAGTAGCACTAAGGAAACCTACGAGCAGTACTTC	CASSTKETYEQYF
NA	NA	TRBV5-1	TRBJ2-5	TGCGCCAGCAGTGTTCTAAGCCTAGAGACCCAGTACTTC	CASSVLSLETQYF
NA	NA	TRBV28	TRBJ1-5	TGTGCCAGCAGTTTACTAGTTCTAAGGGGCTATAGCAATCAGCCCCAGCATTTT	CASSLLVLRGYSNQPQHF
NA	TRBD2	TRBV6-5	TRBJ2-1	TGTGCCAGCAGCAGGGGGAGCGGGAGGGTCAATGAGCAGTTCTTC	CASSRGSGRVNEQFF
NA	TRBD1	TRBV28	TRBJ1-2	TGTGCCAGCAGTCCCTTGGACAGGGACGGCTACACCTTC	CASSPLDRDGYTF
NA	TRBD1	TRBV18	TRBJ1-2	TGTGCCAGCTCTCAGGAGACAGGGGGACTAGGCTACACCTTC	CASSQETGGLGYTF
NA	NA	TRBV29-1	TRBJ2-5	TGCAGCGTTGAACAGGGAAGTGAGACCCAGTACTTC	CSVEQGSETQYF
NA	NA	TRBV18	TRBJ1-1	TGTGCCAGCTCACAAAAGCGCATGAACACTGAAGCTTTCTTT	CASSQKRMNTEAFF
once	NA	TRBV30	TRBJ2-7	TGTGCCTCCCAAAACTCCTACGAGCAGTACTTC	CASQNSYEQYF
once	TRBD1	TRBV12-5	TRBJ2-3	TGTGCTAGTGGCCGGGACAGTCCCACAGATACGCAGTATTTT	CASGRDSPTDTQYF
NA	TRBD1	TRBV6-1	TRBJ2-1	TGTGCCAGCTCGGACAGGGCAGGGGGGAATGAGCAGTTCTTC	CASSDRAGGNEQFF
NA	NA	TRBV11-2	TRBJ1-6	TGTGCCAGCACCTCCCGGGCCCGGGGATGGTCACCCCTCCACTTT	CASTSRARGWSPLHF
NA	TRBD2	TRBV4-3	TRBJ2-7	TGCGCCAGCAGCCAAGATGGACTAGCGGAAAGCTACGAGCAGTACTTC	CASSQDGLAESYEQYF
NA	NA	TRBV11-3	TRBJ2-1	TGTGCCAGCAGCTTAGAAAGCACGGGTTTGGTGGGCAATGAGCAGTTCTTC	CASSLESTGLVGNEQFF
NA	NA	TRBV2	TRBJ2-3	TGTGCCAGCAATCGAGGGTCGTCAGATACGCAGTATTTT	CASNRGSSDTQYF
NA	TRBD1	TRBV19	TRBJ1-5	TGTGCCAGTAGTATAGACAGGGGGCTCGGAACGGATCAGCCCCAGCATTTT	CASSIDRGLGTDQPQHF
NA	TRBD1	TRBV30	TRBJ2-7	TGTGCCTGGGCCTTGGGGACAGGCTTTTACGAGCAGTACTTC	CAWALGTGFYEQYF
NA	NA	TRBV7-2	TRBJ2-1	TGTGCCAGCAGCTCGGGACTGTTCTCCTACAATGAGCAGTTCTTC	CASSSGLFSYNEQFF
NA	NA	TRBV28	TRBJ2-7	TGTGCCAGCAGTTTAAACCCCCTCAGGGAGCAGTACTTC	CASSLNPLREQYF
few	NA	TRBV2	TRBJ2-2	TGTGCCAGCAGTTACCGGACATCGAACACCGGGGAGCTGTTTTTT	CASSYRTSNTGELFF
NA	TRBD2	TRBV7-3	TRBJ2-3	TGTGCCAGCAGCTTAACCCCAGCGGGAGCAGATACGCAGTATTTT	CASSLTPAGADTQYF
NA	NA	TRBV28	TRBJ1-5	TGTGCCAGCAGTTTATCCTTGACAGATCAGCCCCAGCATTTT	CASSLSLTDQPQHF
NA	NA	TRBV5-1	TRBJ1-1	TGCGCCAGCAGCTTGTCAGGGAATATGAACACTGAAGCTTTCTTT	CASSLSGNMNTEAFF
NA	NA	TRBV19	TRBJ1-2	TGTGCCAGTAGCAGATCGACAGGTCCCTATGGCTACACCTTC	CASSRSTGPYGYTF
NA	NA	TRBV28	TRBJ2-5	TGTGCCAGCAGGCCGTCGTCTCGGGAGACCCAGTACTTC	CASRPSSRETQYF
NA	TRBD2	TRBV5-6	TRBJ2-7	TGTGCCAGCAGTTCGCTCACTAGCGGTATAACCTACGAGCAGTACTTC	CASSSLTSGITYEQYF
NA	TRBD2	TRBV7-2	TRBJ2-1	TGTGCCAGCAGCTTTGACGCGGGAGGCTGGGATGAGCAGTTCTTC	CASSFDAGGWDEQFF
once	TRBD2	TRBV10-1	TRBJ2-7	TGCGCCAGCAATAGACTAGCGGGAGAAGGGAACTCCTACGAGCAGTACTTC	CASNRLAGEGNSYEQYF
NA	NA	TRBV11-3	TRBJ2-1	TGTGCCAGCAGCTTAACAGGGAACAATGAGCAGTTCTTC	CASSLTGNNEQFF
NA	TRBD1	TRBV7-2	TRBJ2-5	TGTGCCAGCAGCTCCCTCGGGACAGCCAAAGAGACCCAGTACTTC	CASSSLGTAKETQYF
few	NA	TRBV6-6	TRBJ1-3	TGTGCCAGCAGTCCGGACACGGGAAACACCATATATTTT	CASSPDTGNTIYF
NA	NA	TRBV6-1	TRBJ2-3	TGTGCCAGCAAAATCGTGGACAGTACCACAGATACGCAGTATTTT	CASKIVDSTTDTQYF
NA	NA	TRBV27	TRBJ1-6	TGTGCCACCTCTTTAGTTCAGGGAAATTCACCCCTCCACTTT	CATSLVQGNSPLHF
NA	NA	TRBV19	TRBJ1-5	TGTGCCAGTAGTATAGAGCGAGGCAATCAGCCCCAGCATTTT	CASSIERGNQPQHF
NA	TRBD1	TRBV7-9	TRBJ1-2	TGTGCCAGCAGCTTAGGACAGGGGTATGGCTACACCTTC	CASSLGQGYGYTF
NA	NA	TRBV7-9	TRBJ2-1	TGTGCCAGCAGCTTAGCGTTAGTGGGGCGGCTAGCGCAGAATGAGCAGTTCTTC	CASSLALVGRLAQNEQFF
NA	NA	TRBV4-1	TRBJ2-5	TGCGCCAGCAAATCGGGATTTGGTCAAGAGACCCAGTACTTC	CASKSGFGQETQYF
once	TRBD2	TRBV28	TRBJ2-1	TGTGCCAGCAGTTTAGGCTTACTAGCGGGACTCTACAATGAGCAGTTCTTC	CASSLGLLAGLYNEQFF